This is a list of T cell receptor beta chains from one sample in a study of blood T cells in healthy people across ages. MiXCR, run by TCRdb on the 5' RACE reads, gives a single entry per CDR3 protein. This sample has nearly 800,000 distinct CDR3 sequences, with approximately 25% found just once. The same sample was also studied in work on T cells of mothers and their children.

Material for sequencing was blood. These receptors originate from a boy younger than 18 in good health. CDR3s include the opening cysteine and the closing phenylalanine or tryptophan. D genes are given only for firm matches. Clone size is not always given. Where it is, it says once, few, many or a class for expanded clones.

TRBJ1-4 - few TRBV4-3 TGCGCCAGCAGCCAGGAACCTACCCAGGCAGGAATCGGCATGGAAAAACTGTTTTTT CASSQEPTQAGIGMEKLFF
TRBJ1-1 - - TRBV6-1 TGTGCCAGCAGTGAACCAGGGCTAAACACTGAAGCTTTCTTT CASSEPGLNTEAFF
TRBJ1-3 - few TRBV20-1 TGCAGTGCTAGAGACGCCCCACTCTCTGGAAACACCATATATTTT CSARDAPLSGNTIYF
TRBJ2-7 TRBD1 - TRBV27 TGTGCCAGCAGTGTTGGGACAGGGGTCCACGAGCAGTACTTC CASSVGTGVHEQYF
TRBJ2-7 - - TRBV28 TGTGCCAGCAGTTCGCCGGGGACTTACTACGAGCAGTACTTC CASSSPGTYYEQYF
TRBJ1-1 - few TRBV5-1 TGCGCCAGCAGCTTGGGGTCAGGGGCGAACACTGAAGCTTTCTTT CASSLGSGANTEAFF
TRBJ2-1 - - TRBV29-1 TGCAGCGTTGAAGATCCCGACAGGACCTCCTACAATGAGCAGTTCTTC CSVEDPDRTSYNEQFF
TRBJ2-2 - few TRBV29-1 TGCAGCGTTCGGGCTAACACCGGGGAGCTGTTTTTT CSVRANTGELFF
TRBJ2-5 - - TRBV3-1 TGTGCCAGCAGCCAAGAAAGGGTCAGTAGGGGGACCCTCTTC CASSQERVSRGTLF
TRBJ2-2 TRBD1 - TRBV4-3 TGCGCCAGCAGCCCGGGACAGCCCAACACCGGGGAGCTGTTTTTT CASSPGQPNTGELFF
TRBJ2-3 - few TRBV4-3 TGCGCCAGCAGCCAAGAAGGCGGGGTTGGCACAGATACGCAGTATTTT CASSQEGGVGTDTQYF
TRBJ1-5 - few TRBV20-1 TGCAGTGCTAGAGCAAGACAGCTCAATCAGCCCCAGCATTTT CSARARQLNQPQHF
TRBJ1-2 - - TRBV19 TGTGCCAGCAGCCGGGACACCCAATATGGCTACACCTTC CASSRDTQYGYTF
TRBJ2-3 - - TRBV20-1 TGCAGTGCTAGAGGGCCAAGGCCAGATACGCAGTATTTT CSARGPRPDTQYF
TRBJ2-5 - - TRBV7-2 TGTGCCAGCAGCTTAGTCGGAACAGCACAAGAGACCCAGTACTTC CASSLVGTAQETQYF
TRBJ1-5 - few TRBV20-1 TGCAGTGCCCCACTAGGGGGGATCGGTCGCAATCAGCCCCAGCATTTT CSAPLGGIGRNQPQHF